The entry below describes one TCR beta chain. Profiled with immunoSEQ multiplex PCR; TCRdb holds only in-frame clones, not every one. The profile shows 200,000 to 300,000 clones, 85% to 90% of them singletons. The V gene end was trimmed by 2 bases and the J gene end by 13 bases; junction bases not matched to a gene: 12. Germline CDR1 MNHEY, CDR2 SMNVEV (reference sequence). This CDR3 is built from 15 residues. This specimen belongs to a study of blood T cell repertoires in COVID-19. Study-level background: The cDNA or gDNA used as material had been derived from T cells, B-cell-depleted T cells, or PBMCs.

The chain joins TRBV27 to TRBJ2-1; 9 bases match TRBD1. Input material: peripheral blood. The receptor's source is a woman aged 40 to 49 with acute or convalescent COVID-19. This chain's CDR3 is CASSLGTGPNEGQFF. The CDR3 DNA reads as TGTGCCAGCAGTTTAGGGACAGGGCCAAATGAAGGACAGTTCTTC.